The source of this T cell receptor (beta chain) is a study of T cell changes during pregnancy in multiple sclerosis. Germline CDR1 and CDR2: MDHEN and SYDVKM. V lost 6 bases and J lost 2, with 16 bases in between. The CDR3 runs 15 residues. The method was immunoSEQ multiplex PCR; TCRdb's version includes in-frame clones alone and lacks a portion of them. Counted here are around 100,000 clones, about 90% occurring once; the ten biggest clones make up about 0.93%. Material: peripheral blood, obtained after pregnancy. The sequence was collected from a female donor with multiple sclerosis, enrolled in a pregnancy study. J is TRBJ2-5 and V is TRBV28; D might be TRBD1 (6 bases). The CDR3 DNA follows: TGTGCCAGCAGGCGATTGACAGGACTTCAAGAGACCCAGTACTTC. Its protein product is CASRRLTGLQETQYF.